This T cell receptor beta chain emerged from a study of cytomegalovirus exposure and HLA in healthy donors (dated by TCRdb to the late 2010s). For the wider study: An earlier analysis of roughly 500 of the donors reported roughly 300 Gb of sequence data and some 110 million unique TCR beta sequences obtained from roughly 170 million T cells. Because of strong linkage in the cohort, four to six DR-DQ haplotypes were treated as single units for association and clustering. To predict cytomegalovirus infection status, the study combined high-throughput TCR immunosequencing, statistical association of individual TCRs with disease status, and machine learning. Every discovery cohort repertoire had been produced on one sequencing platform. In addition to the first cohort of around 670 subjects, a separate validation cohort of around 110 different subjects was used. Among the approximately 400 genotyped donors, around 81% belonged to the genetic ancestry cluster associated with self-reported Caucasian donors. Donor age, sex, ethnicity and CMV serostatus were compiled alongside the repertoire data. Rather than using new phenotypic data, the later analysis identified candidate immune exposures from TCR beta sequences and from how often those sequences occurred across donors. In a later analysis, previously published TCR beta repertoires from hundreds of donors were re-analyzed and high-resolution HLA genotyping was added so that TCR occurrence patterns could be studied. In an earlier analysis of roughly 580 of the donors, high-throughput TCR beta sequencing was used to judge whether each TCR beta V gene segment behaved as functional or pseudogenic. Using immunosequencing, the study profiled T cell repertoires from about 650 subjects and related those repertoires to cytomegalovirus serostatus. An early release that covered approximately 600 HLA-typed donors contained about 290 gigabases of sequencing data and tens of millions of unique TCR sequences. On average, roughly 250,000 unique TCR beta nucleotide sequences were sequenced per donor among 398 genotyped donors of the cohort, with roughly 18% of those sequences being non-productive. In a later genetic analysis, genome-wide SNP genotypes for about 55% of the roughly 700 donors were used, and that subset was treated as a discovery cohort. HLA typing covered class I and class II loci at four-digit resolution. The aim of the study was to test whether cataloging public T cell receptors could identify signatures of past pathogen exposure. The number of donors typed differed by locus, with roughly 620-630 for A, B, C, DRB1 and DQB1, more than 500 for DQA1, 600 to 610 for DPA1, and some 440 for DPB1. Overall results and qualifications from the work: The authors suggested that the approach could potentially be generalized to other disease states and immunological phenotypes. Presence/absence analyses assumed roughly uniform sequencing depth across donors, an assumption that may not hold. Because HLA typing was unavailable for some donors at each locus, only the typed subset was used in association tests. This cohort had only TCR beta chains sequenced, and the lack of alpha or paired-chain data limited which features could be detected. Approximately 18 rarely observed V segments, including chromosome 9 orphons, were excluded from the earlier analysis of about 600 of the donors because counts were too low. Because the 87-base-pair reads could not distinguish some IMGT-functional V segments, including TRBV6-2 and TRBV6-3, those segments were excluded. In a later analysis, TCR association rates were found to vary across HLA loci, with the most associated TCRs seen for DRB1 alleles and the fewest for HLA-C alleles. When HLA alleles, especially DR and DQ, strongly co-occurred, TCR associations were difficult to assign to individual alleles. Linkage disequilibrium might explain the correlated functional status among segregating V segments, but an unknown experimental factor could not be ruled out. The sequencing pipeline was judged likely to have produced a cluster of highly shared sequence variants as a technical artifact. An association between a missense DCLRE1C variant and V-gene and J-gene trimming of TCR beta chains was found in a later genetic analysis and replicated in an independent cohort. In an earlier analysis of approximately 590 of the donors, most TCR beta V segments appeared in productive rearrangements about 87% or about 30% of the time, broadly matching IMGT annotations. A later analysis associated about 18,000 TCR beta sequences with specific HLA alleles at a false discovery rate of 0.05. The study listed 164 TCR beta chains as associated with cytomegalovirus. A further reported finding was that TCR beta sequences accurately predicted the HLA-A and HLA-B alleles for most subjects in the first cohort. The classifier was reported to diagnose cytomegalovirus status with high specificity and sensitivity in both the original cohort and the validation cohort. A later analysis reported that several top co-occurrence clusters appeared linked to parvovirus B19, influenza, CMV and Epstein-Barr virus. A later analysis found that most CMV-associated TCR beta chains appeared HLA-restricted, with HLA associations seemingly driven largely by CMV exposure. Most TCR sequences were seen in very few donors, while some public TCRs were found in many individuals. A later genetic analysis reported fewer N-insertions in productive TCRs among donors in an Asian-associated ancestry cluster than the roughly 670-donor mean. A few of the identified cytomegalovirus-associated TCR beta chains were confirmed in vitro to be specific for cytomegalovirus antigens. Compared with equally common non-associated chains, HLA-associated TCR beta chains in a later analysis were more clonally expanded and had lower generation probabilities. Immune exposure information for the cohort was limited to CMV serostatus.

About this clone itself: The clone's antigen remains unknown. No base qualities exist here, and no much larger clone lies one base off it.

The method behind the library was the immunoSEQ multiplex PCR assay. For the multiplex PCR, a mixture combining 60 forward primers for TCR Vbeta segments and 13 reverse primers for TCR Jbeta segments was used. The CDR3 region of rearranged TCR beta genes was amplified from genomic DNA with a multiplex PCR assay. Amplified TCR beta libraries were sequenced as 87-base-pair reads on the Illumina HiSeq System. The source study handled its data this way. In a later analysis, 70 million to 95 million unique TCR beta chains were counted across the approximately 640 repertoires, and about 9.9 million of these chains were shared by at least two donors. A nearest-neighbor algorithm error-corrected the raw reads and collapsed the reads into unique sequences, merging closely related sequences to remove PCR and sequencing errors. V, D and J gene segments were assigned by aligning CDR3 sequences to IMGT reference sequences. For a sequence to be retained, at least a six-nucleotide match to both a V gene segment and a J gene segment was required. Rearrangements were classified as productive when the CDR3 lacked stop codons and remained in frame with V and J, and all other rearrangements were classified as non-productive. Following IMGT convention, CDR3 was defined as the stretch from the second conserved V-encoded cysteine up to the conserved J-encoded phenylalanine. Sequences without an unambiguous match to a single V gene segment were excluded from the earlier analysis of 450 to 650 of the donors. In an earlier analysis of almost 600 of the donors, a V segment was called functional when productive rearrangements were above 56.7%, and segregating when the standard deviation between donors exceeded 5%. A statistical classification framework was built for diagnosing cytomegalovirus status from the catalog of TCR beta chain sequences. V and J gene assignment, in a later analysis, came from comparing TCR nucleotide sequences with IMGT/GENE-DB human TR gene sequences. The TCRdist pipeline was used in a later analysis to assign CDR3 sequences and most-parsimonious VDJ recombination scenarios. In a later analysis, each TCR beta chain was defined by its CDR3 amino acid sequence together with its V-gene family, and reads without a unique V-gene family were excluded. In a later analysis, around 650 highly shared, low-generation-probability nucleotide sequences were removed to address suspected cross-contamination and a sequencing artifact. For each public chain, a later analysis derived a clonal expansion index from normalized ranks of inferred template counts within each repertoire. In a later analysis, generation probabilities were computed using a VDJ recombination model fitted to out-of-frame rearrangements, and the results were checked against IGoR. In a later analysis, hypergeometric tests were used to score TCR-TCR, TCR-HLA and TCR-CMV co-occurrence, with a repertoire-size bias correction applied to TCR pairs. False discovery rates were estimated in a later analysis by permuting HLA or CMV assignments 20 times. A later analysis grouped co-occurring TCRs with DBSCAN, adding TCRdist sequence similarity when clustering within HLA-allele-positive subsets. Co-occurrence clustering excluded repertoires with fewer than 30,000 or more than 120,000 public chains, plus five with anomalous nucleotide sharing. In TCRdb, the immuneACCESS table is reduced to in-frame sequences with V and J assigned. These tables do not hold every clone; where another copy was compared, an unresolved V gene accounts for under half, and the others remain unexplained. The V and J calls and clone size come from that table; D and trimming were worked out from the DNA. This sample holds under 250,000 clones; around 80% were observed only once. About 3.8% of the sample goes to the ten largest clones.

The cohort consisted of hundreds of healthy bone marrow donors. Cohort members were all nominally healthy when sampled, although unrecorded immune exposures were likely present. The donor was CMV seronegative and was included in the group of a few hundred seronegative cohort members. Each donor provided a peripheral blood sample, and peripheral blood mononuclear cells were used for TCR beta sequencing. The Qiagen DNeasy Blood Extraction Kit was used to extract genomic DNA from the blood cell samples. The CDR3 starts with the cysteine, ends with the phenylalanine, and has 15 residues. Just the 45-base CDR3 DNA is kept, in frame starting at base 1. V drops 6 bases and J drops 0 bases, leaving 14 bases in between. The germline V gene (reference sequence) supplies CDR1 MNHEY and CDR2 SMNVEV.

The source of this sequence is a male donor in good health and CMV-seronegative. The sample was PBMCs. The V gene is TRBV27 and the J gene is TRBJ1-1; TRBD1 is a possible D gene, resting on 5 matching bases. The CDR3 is CASSPRGRMNTEAFF. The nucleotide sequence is TGTGCCAGCAGCCCTAGGGGTCGCATGAACACTGAAGCTTTCTTT.